This T cell receptor beta chain was found in a study of cytomegalovirus exposure and HLA in healthy donors. Overall study findings and caveats: In a later analysis, TCR association rates varied by HLA locus: DRB1 most, HLA-C fewest.

Concerning this clone itself: Its antigen is as yet unknown.

In the PCR, 60 Vbeta and 13 Jbeta primers were used. Sequencing was performed with immunoSEQ multiplex PCR; in TCRdb, only in-frame clones are kept and a portion is missing. This sample yields 250,000 to 300,000 clones, of which 92% are seen a single time; about 1.7% belongs to the top ten. Donors consisted of healthy bone marrow donors. The CDR3 loop spans 13 amino acids. The germline V gene has CDR1 LNHDA and CDR2 SQIVND (reference sequence). The V end lost 5 bases, the J end lost 0 bases, and 7 bases lay between the germline ends. The rearrangement links TRBV19 to TRBJ1-1; the D gene is possibly TRBD1 (6 bases). The sequenced material came from PBMCs. The sequence derives from a girl aged 2 to 10 in good health and CMV-seronegative. CDR3 sequence (DNA): TGTGCCAGTAGTTGGGGGCTGAACACTGAAGCTTTCTTT. It yields the protein CASSWGLNTEAFF.